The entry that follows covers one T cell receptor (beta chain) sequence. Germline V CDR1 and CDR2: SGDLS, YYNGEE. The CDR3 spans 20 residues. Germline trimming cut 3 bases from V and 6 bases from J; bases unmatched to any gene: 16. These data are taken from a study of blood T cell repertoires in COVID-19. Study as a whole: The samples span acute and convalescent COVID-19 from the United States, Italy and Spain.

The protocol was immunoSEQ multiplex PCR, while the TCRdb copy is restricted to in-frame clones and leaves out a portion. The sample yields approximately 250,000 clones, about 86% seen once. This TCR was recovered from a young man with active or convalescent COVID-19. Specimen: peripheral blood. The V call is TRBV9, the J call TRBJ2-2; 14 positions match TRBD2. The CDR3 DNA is TGTGCCAGCAGCGCCTCAACCGGGACTAGCGGGGGCCTGGGGCCCGGGGAGCTGTTTTTT. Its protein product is CASSASTGTSGGLGPGELFF.